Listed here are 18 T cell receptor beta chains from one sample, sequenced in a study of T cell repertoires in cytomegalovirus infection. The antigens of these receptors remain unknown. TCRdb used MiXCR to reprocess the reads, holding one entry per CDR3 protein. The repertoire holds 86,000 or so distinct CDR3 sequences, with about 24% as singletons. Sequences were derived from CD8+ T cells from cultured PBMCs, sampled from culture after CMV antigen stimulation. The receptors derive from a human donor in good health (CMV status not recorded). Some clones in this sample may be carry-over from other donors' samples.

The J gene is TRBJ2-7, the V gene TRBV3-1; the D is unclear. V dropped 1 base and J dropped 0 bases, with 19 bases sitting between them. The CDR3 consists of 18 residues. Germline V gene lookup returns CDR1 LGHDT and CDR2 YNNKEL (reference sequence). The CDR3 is CASSQGAMRSGSSYEQYF. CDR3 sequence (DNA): TGTGCCAGCAGCCAAGGGGCAATGAGGTCAGGTAGCTCCTACGAGCAGTACTTC.

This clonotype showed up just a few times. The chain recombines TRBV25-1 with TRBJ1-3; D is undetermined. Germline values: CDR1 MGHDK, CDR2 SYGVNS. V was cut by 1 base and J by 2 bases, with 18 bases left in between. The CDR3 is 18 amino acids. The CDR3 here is CASSESSPDGPPGNTIYF. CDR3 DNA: TGTGCCAGCAGTGAATCGTCGCCGGACGGCCCCCCTGGAAACACCATATATTTT.

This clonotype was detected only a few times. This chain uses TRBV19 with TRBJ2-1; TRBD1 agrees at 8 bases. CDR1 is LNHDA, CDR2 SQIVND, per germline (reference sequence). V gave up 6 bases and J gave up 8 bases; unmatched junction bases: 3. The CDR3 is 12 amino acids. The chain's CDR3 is CASSDRGHEQFF. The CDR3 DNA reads TGTGCCAGTAGCGACAGGGGCCATGAGCAGTTCTTC. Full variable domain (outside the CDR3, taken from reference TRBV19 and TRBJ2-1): DGGITQSPKYLFRKEGQNVTLSCEQNLNHDAMYWYRQDPGQGLRLIYYSQIVNDFQKGDIAEGYSVSREKKESFPLTVTSAQKNPTAFYLCASSDRGHEQFFGPGTRLTVL.

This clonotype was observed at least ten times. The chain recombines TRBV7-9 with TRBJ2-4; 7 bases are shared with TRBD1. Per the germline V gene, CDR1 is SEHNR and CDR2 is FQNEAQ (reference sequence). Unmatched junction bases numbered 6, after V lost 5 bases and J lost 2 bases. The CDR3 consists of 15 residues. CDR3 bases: TGTGCCAGCAGCGCCGCACAGGGGCCCAAAAACATTCAGTACTTC. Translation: CASSAAQGPKNIQYF.

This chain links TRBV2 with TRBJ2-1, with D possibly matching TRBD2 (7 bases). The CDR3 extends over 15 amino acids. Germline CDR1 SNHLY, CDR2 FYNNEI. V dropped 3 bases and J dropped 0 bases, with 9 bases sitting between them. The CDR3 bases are TGTGCCAGCAGTGACGGGGGGCGCTCCTACAATGAGCAGTTCTTC. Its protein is CASSDGGRSYNEQFF.

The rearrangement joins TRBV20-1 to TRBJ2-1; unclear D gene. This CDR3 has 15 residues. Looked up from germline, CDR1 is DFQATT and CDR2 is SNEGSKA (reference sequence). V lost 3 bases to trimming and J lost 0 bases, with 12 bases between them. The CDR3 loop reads CSASSGESSYNEQFF. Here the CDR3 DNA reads TGCAGTGCTAGTTCGGGCGAAAGCTCCTACAATGAGCAGTTCTTC.

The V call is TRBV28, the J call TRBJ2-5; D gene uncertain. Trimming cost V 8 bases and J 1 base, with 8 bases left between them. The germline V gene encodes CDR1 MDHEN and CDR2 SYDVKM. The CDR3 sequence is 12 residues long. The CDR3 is CASAQGQETQYF. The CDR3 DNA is TGTGCCAGCGCACAAGGCCAAGAGACCCAGTACTTC.

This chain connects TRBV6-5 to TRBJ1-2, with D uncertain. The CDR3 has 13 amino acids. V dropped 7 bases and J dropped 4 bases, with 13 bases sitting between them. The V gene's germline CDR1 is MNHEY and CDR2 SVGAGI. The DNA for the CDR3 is TGTGCCAGCACCCGGAGCGCTGGCTATGGCTACACCTTC. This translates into CASTRSAGYGYTF.

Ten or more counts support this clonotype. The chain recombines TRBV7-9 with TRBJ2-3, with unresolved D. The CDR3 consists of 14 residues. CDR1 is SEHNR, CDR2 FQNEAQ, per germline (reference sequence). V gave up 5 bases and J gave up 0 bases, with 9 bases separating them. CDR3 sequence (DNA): TGTGCCAGCAGCCCTGATTCTAGCACAGATACGCAGTATTTT. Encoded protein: CASSPDSSTDTQYF.

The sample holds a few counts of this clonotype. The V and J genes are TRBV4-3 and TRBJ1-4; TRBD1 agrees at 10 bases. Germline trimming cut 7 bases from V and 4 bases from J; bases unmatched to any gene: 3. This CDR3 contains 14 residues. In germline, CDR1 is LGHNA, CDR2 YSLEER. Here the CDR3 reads CASKWDRGNEKLFF. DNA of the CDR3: TGCGCCAGCAAGTGGGACAGGGGTAATGAAAAACTGTTTTTT.

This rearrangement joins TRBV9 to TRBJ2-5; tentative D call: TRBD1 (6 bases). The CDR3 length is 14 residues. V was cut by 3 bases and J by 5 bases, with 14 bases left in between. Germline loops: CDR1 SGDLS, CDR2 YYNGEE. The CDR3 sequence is CASSEQGPGETQYF. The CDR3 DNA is TGTGCCAGCAGCGAACAGGGACCTGGGGAGACCCAGTACTTC.

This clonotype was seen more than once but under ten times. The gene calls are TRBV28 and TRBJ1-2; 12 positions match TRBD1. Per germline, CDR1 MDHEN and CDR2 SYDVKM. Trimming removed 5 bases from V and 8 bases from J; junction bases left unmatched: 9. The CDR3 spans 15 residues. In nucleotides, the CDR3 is TGTGCCAGCAGTCAGGGGACAGGGGGCAATCACGGCTACACCTTC. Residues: CASSQGTGGNHGYTF.

The CDR3 DNA reads as TGTGCCTGGAGGCCCCGAGGGACCAACGTTCCAAATCAGCCCCAGCATTTT. Translated: CAWRPRGTNVPNQPQHF. The rearrangement uses TRBV30 and TRBJ1-5; perhaps TRBD1 as D (5 bases). Germline V gene lookup returns CDR1 GTSNPN and CDR2 SVGIG (reference sequence). The CDR3 spans 17 residues. Trimming cost V 3 bases and J 4 bases, with 22 bases left between them.

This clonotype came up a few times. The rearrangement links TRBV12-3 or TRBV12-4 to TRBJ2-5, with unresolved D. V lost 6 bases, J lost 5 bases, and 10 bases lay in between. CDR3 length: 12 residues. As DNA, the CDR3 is TGTGCCAGCAGGGCGTCCGAGGAGACCCAGTACTTC. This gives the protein CASRASEETQYF.

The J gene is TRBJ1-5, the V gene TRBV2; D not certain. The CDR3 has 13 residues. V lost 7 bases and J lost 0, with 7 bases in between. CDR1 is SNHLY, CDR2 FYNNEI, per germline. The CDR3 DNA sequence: TGTGCCAGCAAGGTTTTTAGCAATCAGCCCCAGCATTTT. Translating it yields CASKVFSNQPQHF.

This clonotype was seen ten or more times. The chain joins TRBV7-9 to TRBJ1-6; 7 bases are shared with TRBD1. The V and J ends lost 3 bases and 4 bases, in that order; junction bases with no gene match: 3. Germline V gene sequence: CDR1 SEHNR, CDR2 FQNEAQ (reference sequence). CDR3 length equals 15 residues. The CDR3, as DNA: TGTGCCAGCAGCTTCGGACAGGAGTATAATTCACCCCTCCACTTT. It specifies CASSFGQEYNSPLHF.

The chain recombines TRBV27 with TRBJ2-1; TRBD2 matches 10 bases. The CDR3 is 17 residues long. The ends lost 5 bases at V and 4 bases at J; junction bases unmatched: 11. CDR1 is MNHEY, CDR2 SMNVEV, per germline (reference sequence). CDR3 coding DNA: TGTGCCAGCAGTGATCGGACTATAGCGGGGGGTTACAATGAGCAGTTCTTC. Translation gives CASSDRTIAGGYNEQFF.

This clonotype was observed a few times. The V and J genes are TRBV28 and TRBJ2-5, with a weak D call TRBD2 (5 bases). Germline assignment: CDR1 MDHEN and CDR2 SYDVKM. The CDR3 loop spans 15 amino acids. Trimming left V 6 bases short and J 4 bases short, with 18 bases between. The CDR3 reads CASSRRLRDGETQYF. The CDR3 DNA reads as TGTGCCAGCAGCCGACGACTCCGGGATGGAGAGACCCAGTACTTC.